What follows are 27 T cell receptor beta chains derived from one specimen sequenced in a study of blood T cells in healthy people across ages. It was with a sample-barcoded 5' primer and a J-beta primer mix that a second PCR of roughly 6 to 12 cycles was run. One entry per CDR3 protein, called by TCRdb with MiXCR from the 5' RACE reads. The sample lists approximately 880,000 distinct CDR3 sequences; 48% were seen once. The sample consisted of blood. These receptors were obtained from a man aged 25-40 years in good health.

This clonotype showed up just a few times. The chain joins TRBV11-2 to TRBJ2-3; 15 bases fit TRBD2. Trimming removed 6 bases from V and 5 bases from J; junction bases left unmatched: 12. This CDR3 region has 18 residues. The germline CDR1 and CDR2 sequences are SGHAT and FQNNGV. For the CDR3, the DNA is TGTGCCAGCAGTTACTCGTGGACTAGCGGGGGGGCCGTAGATACGCAGTATTTT. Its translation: CASSYSWTSGGAVDTQYF.

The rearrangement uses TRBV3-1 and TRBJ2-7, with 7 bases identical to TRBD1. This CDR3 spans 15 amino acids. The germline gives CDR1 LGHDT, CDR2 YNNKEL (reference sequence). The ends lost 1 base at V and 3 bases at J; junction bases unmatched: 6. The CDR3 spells CASSQVGDSNYEQYF. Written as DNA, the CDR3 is TGTGCCAGCAGCCAAGTGGGGGACAGCAACTACGAGCAGTACTTC.

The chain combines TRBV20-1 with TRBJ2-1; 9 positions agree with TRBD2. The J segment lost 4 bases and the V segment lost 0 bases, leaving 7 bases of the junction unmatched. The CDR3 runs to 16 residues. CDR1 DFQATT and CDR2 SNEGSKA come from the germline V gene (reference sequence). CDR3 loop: CSARDRASGNYNEQFF. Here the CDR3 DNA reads TGCAGTGCTAGAGATAGGGCTAGCGGGAATTACAATGAGCAGTTCTTC.

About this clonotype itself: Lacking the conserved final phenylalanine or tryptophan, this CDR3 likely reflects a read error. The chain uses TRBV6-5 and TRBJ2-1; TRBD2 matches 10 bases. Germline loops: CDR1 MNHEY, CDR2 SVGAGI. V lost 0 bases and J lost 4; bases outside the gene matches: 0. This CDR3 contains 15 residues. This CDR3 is CASSYSTSGYNEQFL. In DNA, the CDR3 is TGTGCCAGCAGTTACTCGACTAGCGGGTACAATGAGCAGTTCTTA.

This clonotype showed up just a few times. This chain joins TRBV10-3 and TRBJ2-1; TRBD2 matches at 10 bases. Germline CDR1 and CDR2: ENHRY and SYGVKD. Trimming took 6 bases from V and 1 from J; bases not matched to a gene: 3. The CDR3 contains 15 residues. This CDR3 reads CAISASGGSYNEQFF. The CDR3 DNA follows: TGTGCCATCAGCGCTAGCGGGGGTTCCTACAATGAGCAGTTCTTC.

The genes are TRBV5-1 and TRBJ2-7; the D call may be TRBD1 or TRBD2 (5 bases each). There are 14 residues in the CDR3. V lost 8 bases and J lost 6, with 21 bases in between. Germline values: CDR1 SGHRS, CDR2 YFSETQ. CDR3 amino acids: CARNAGTRMAEQYF. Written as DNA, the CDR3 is TGCGCCAGAAACGCCGGGACGCGTATGGCCGAGCAGTACTTC.

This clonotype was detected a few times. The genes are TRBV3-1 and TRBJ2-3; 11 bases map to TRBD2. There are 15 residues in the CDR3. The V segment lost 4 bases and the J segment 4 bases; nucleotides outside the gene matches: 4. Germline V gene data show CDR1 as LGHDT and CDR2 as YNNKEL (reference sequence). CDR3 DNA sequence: TGTGCCAGCAGCCCTCTAGCGGGGGGTCCAGATACGCAGTATTTT. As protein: CASSPLAGGPDTQYF.

CDR3 loop: CATSLTQGPLRGYTF. The CDR3 DNA follows: TGTGCCACCAGCCTTACTCAGGGGCCCCTCCGGGGCTACACCTTC. The chain combines TRBV15 with TRBJ1-2; maybe TRBD1 (6 bases). The V end was cut by 5 bases, the J end by 8 bases, with 21 bases between. The CDR3 is 15 residues long. Germline assignment: CDR1 LNHNV and CDR2 YYDKDF (reference sequence).

CDR3 DNA: TGTGCCAGCAGTACGGACCCGACGGGGGGCTACACCTTC. Translating it yields CASSTDPTGGYTF. J is TRBJ1-2 and V is TRBV5-6; D not resolved. Germline values: CDR1 SGHDT, CDR2 YYEEEE. Trimming took off 5 bases at V and 8 bases at J, with 16 bases between the two ends. The CDR3 has 13 residues.

CDR3 in amino acids: CASSLNGLTSTDTQYF. DNA for the CDR3: TGTGCCAGCAGCTTGAACGGACTTACTAGCACAGATACGCAGTATTTT. This chain links TRBV5-6 with TRBJ2-3, with D tentatively TRBD2 (5 bases). Germline CDR1 SGHDT, CDR2 YYEEEE. Trimming cost V 1 base and J 0 bases, with 12 bases left between them. The CDR3 sequence is 16 residues long.

The CDR3 DNA reads as TGTGCCAGCAGCTCCCGGGACAGGGCTGTTTCACCCCTCCACTTT. Its protein product is CASSSRDRAVSPLHF. The chain links TRBV7-2 to TRBJ1-6, with 9 bases identical to TRBD1. This CDR3 is built from 15 residues. The germline CDR1 and CDR2 sequences are SGHTA and FQGNSA. Germline trimming cut 4 bases from V and 9 bases from J; bases unmatched to any gene: 7.

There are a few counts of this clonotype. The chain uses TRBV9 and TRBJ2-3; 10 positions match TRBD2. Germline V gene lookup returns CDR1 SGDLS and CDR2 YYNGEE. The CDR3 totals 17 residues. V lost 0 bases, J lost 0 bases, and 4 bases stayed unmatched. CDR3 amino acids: CASSVAGLAASTDTQYF. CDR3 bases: TGTGCCAGCAGCGTAGCTGGACTAGCGGCTAGCACAGATACGCAGTATTTT.

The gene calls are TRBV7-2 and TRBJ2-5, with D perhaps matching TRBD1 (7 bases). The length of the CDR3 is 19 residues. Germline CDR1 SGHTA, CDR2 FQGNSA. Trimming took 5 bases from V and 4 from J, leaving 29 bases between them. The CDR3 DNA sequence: TGTGCCAGCAGCCGCGGGGAACCCGGGACAGACTACATACTAGAGACCCAGTACTTC. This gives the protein CASSRGEPGTDYILETQYF.

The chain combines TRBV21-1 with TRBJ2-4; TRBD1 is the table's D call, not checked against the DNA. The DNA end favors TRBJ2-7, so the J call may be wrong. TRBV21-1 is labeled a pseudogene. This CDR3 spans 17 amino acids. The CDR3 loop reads CASSKNPDREAVYEQYF. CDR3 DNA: TGTGCCAGCAGCAAAAATCCGGACAGGGAGGCAGTCTACGAGCAGTACTTC.

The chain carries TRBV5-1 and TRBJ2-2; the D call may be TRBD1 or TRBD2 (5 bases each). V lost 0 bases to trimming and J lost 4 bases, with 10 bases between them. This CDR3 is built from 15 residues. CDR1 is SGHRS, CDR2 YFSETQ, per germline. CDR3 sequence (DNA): TGCGCCAGCAGCTTGGATGTGAGGGGCACCGGGGAGCTGTTTTTT. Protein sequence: CASSLDVRGTGELFF. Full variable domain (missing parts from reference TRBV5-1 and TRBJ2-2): KAGVTQTPRYLIKTRGQQVTLSCSPISGHRSVSWYQQTPGQGLQFLFEYFSETQRNKGNFPGRFSGRQFSNSRSEMNVSTLELGDSALYLCASSLDVRGTGELFFGEGSRLTVL.

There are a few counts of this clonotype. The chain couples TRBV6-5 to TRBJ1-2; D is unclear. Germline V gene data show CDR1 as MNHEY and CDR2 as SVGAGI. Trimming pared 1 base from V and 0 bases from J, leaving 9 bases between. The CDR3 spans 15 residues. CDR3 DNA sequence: TGTGCCAGCAGTTACTGGCATTCTTCTAACTATGGCTACACCTTC. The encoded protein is CASSYWHSSNYGYTF.

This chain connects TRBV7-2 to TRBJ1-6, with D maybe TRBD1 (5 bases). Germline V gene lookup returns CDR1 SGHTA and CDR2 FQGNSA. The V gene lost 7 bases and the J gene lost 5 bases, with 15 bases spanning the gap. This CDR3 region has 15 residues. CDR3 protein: CASTLGQPDNSPLHF. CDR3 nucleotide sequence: TGTGCCAGCACCCTCGGACAACCAGATAATTCACCCCTCCACTTT.

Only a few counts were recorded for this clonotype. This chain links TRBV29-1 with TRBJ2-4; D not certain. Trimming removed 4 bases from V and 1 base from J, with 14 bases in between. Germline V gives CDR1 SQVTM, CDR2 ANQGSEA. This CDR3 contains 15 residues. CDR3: CSVVPLSFAKNIQYF. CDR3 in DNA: TGCAGCGTTGTGCCCCTTAGCTTCGCCAAAAACATTCAGTACTTC.

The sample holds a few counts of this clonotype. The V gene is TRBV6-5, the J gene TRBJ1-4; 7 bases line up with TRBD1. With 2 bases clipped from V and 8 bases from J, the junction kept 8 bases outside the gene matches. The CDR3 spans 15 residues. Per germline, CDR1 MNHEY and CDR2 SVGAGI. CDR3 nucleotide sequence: TGTGCCAGCAGTTACGGGCCAGGGGGACGGGAAAAACTGTTTTTT. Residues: CASSYGPGGREKLFF.

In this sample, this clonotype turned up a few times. The CDR3 coding sequence is TGTGCCAGCAGCTTAGCAGGGCTGAGCTATGGCTACACCTTC. It yields the protein CASSLAGLSYGYTF. The chain recombines TRBV7-9 with TRBJ1-2; D not certain. CDR1 is SEHNR and CDR2 is FQNEAQ in the germline V gene (reference sequence). The germline V and J ends were trimmed by 0 bases and 4 bases, with 9 bases remaining between them. CDR3 size: 14 residues. The variable domain in full, completed from reference TRBV7-9 and TRBJ1-2, reads DTGVSQNPRHKITKRGQNVTFRCDPISEHNRLYWYRQTLGQGPEFLTYFQNEAQLEKSRLLSDRFSAERPKGSFSTLEIQRTEQGDSAMYLCASSLAGLSYGYTFGSGTRLTVV.

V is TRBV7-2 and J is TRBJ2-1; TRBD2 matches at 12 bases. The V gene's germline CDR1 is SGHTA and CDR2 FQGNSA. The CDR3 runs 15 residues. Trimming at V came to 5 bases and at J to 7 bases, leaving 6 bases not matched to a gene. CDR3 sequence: CASSPTGLAGNEQFF. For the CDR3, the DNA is TGTGCCAGCAGCCCGACTGGACTAGCGGGAAATGAGCAGTTCTTC.

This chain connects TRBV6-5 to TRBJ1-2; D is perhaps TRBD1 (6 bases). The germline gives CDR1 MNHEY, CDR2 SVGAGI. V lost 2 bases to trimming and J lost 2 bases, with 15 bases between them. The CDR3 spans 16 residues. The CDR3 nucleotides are TGTGCCAGCAGTTACGCGGGGGCGGATAAAAACTATGGCTACACCTTC. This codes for CASSYAGADKNYGYTF.

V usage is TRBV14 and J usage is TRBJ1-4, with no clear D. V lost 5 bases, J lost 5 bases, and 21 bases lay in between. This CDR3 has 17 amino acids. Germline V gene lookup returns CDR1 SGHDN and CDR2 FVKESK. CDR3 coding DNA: TGTGCCAGCAGCTTTATCCAACCCCAGGAGCAGAATGAAAAACTGTTTTTT. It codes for CASSFIQPQEQNEKLFF.

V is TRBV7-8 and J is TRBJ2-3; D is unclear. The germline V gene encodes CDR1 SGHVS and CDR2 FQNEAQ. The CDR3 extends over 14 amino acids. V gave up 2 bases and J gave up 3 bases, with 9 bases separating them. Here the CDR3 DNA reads TGTGCCAGCAGCTTAAGGCAGACAACAGATACGCAGTATTTT. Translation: CASSLRQTTDTQYF. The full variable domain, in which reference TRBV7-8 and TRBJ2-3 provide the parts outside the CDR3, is GAGVSQSPRYKVAKRGQDVALRCDPISGHVSLFWYQQALGQGPEFLTYFQNEAQLDKSGLPSDRFFAERPEGSVSTLKIQRTQQEDSAVYLCASSLRQTTDTQYFGPGTRLTVL.

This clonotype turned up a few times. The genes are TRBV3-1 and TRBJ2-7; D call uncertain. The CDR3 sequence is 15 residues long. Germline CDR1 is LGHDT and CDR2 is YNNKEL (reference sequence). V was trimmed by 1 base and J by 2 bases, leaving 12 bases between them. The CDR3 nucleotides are TGTGCCAGCAGCCAAGGATGGCAGATAGCCTACGAGCAGTACTTC. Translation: CASSQGWQIAYEQYF.

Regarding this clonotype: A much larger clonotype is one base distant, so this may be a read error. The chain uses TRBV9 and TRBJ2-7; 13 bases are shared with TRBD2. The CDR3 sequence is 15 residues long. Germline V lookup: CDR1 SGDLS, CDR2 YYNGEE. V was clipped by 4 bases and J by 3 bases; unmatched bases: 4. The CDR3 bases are TGTGCCAGCAGCCCAGGGACTAGCGGGGTCTACGAGCAGTACTTC. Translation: CASSPGTSGVYEQYF.

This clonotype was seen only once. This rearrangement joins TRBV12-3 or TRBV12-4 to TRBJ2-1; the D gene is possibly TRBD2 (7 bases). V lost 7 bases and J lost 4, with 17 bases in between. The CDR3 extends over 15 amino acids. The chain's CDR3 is CASTRGGQVYNEQFF. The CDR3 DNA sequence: TGTGCCAGCACCCGCGGGGGACAAGTTTACAATGAGCAGTTCTTC.